This entry is about one TCR beta chain. Trimming removed 5 bases from V and 3 bases from J, with 5 bases in between. The CDR3 is made up of 11 amino acids. The germline V gene encodes CDR1 SGHTA and CDR2 FQGNSA. Clones were sequenced by immunoSEQ multiplex PCR, and TCRdb holds only the in-frame ones, with some missing. Here the sample spans 110,000 or so clones, around nine tenths being singletons. The data were taken from a study of blood T cell repertoires in COVID-19. V gene TRBV7-2 combines with J gene TRBJ2-7; D ambiguous. Sequenced input: peripheral blood. The source is a woman in her seventies who had recovered from COVID-19. The CDR3 reads CASSQYYEQYF. CDR3 coding DNA: TGTGCCAGCAGCCAGTACTACGAGCAGTACTTC.